This TCR beta chain is drawn from a study of blood T cell repertoires in COVID-19. Study at large: Acute and convalescent COVID-19 samples came from the United States, Italy and Spain.

The CDR3 is made up of 15 amino acids. CDR1 is MNHEY, CDR2 SVGAGI, per germline. Trimming shortened V by 2 bases and J by 8 bases, and 16 bases separated the two germline ends. Profiling relied on immunoSEQ multiplex PCR, and the TCRdb table lists in-frame clones only, not all of them. Here the sample spans 150,000 to 200,000 clones, approximately 83% being singletons. The chain couples TRBV6-5 to TRBJ2-1; the D gene is possibly TRBD2 (6 bases). Sample: PBMCs or T cells enriched from blood (not recorded which). The clonotype originates from a woman in her sixties or seventies who had recovered from COVID-19. This CDR3 is CASSYISNSGDEQFF. CDR3 sequence (DNA): TGTGCCAGCAGTTACATCTCAAATAGCGGCGATGAGCAGTTCTTC.